Following are 8 T cell receptor beta chains from one sample sequenced in a study of T cells after yellow fever vaccination. TCRdb reanalysed the 5' RACE reads using MiXCR and keeps one entry per CDR3 protein. The table lists tens of thousands of distinct CDR3 sequences, under 5.5% of them singletons. The sample in question was PBMCs, either bulk or a sorted T-cell subset (CD4+, CD8+, memory, or dextramer-sorted; not recorded which), obtained on the day of the yellow fever booster vaccination. The receptor source for this set is a man between 18 and 35 years old who received the YFV17D yellow fever vaccine.

A few counts support this clonotype. V gene TRBV7-2 combines with J gene TRBJ1-2, with a possible D match to TRBD1 (6 bases). Trimming removed 3 bases at V and 5 bases at J, with 19 bases between. Germline V gene data show CDR1 as SGHTA and CDR2 as FQGNSA. This CDR3 spans 16 amino acids. The CDR3 is CASSFTLGAASYGYTF. For the CDR3, the DNA is TGTGCCAGCAGCTTTACTCTGGGGGCCGCAAGTTATGGCTACACCTTC. The full variable domain, with the rest looked up from reference TRBV7-2 and TRBJ1-2, is GAGVSQSPSNKVTEKGKDVELRCDPISGHTALYWYRQSLGQGLEFLIYFQGNSAPDKSGLPSDRFSAERTGGSVSTLTIQRTQQEDSAVYLCASSFTLGAASYGYTFGSGTRLTVV.

Many counts were recorded for this clonotype. The rearrangement joins TRBV12-3 or TRBV12-4 to TRBJ2-2; D is undetermined. Deletions cut 5 bases from V and 6 bases from J, with 10 bases between. The CDR3 sequence is 13 residues long. The CDR3 loop reads CASSQTTAGELFF. Here the CDR3 DNA reads TGTGCCAGCAGTCAAACTACCGCCGGGGAGCTGTTTTTT.

This clonotype was counted many times. This chain joins TRBV4-2 and TRBJ2-2, with D possibly matching TRBD2 (6 bases). Germline CDR1 and CDR2: LGHNA and YNFKEQ. Trimming stripped 0 bases from V and 1 base from J, with 12 bases between. This CDR3 has 17 residues. The CDR3 DNA reads as TGTGCCAGCAGCCAAGACCCTGAGGGAGGGAACACCGGGGAGCTGTTTTTT. Translation: CASSQDPEGGNTGELFF.

A few counts support this clonotype. V is TRBV5-1 and J is TRBJ2-6, with 7 bases aligning to TRBD1. Germline V CDR1 and CDR2: SGHRS, YFSETQ. The trim removed 4 bases at V and 0 bases at J, leaving 4 bases unmatched. This CDR3 region has 16 residues. CDR3 in DNA: TGCGCCAGCAGCCCTAGACAGGGCTCTGGGGCCAACGTCCTGACTTTC. Protein product: CASSPRQGSGANVLTF.

The gene calls are TRBV5-1 and TRBJ2-3; 11 positions agree with TRBD2. V was clipped by 4 bases and J by 1 base; unmatched bases: 11. The germline gives CDR1 SGHRS, CDR2 YFSETQ. The CDR3 contains 18 residues. CDR3 nucleotides: TGCGCCAGCAGCGCCCCGGGTAGCGGGGGGGAAGGCACAGATACGCAGTATTTT. Its protein product is CASSAPGSGGEGTDTQYF.

CDR3 sequence: CASSQDPMANTEAFF. The CDR3 DNA reads as TGTGCCAGCAGCCAAGATCCGATGGCGAACACTGAAGCTTTCTTT. The J gene is TRBJ1-1, the V gene TRBV4-2; D not resolved. This CDR3 has 15 residues. V shed 0 bases and J shed 1 base, with 9 bases lying between them. Germline values: CDR1 LGHNA, CDR2 YNFKEQ.

This clonotype has at least ten counts. The chain has TRBV5-1 and TRBJ2-3; the match to TRBD2 covers 11 bases. V shed 0 bases and J 6 bases; nucleotides not matched to a gene: 6. The CDR3 length is 16 residues. CDR1 and CDR2 (germline): SGHRS, YFSETQ. The CDR3 here is CASSLDLAGGPDTQYF. In DNA, the CDR3 is TGCGCCAGCAGCTTGGATCTAGCGGGGGGACCGGATACGCAGTATTTT.

This clonotype has a count of ten or more. The gene calls are TRBV27 and TRBJ1-5; the D gene is possibly TRBD1 (5 bases). V was trimmed by 4 bases and J by 5 bases, leaving 15 bases between them. The CDR3 runs to 15 residues. Germline V lookup: CDR1 MNHEY, CDR2 SMNVEV (reference sequence). DNA of the CDR3: TGTGCCAGCAGTTCGGGGCAGCCATCCTATCAGCCCCAGCATTTT. Translated: CASSSGQPSYQPQHF.